The next 26 T cell receptor beta chains were all read from a single sample in a study of shared clonotypes between healthy human individuals. Clones were read by immunoSEQ multiplex PCR, and TCRdb kept only the in-frame ones, dropping some. The table lists 550,000 to 800,000 clones, roughly 87% of them singletons. Material for sequencing was memory CD8+ T cells from PBMCs. Stated subset: CD45RO+ cells pooled with CCR7-negative TemRA cells. These receptors were taken from a man aged 18 to 35 in good health. Some clones in this sample may be carry-over from other donors' samples.

This clone was seen just once. The chain links TRBV6-5 to TRBJ2-1, with D perhaps TRBD2 (5 bases). Germline V gene sequence: CDR1 MNHEY, CDR2 SVGAGI. This CDR3 comprises 15 residues. Trimming took 6 bases from V and 7 from J, leaving 19 bases between them. The CDR3: CASSQEDSVRNEQFF. CDR3 DNA: TGTGCCAGCAGCCAAGAGGACTCCGTGAGGAATGAGCAGTTCTTC.

V is TRBV9 and J is TRBJ2-7, with 11 bases fitting TRBD1. V lost 2 bases to trimming and J lost 6 bases; unmatched junction nucleotides: 4. From germline, CDR1 is SGDLS and CDR2 YYNGEE. The CDR3 extends over 14 amino acids. The CDR3 bases are TGTGCCAGCAGCGTCCGGGACAGGGGGGGCGAGCAGTACTTC. Translating gives CASSVRDRGGEQYF.

A single count supports this clone. V is TRBV6-5 and J is TRBJ2-7; D not resolved. This CDR3 spans 13 amino acids. Per the germline V gene, CDR1 is MNHEY and CDR2 is SVGAGI. V was pared by 2 bases and J by 5 bases, with 10 bases between. The CDR3, as DNA: TGTGCCAGCAGTTACCAAGGCGCCGACGAGCAGTACTTC. Its translation: CASSYQGADEQYF.

The chain employs TRBV5-4 and TRBJ2-1; D is unclear. The length of the CDR3 is 14 residues. The V end was cut by 0 bases, the J end by 10 bases, with 14 bases between. Germline CDR1 SGHNT, CDR2 YYREEE (reference sequence). The DNA for the CDR3 is TGTGCCAGCAGCTTGGAGACGGGTTTCACCGAGCAGTTCTTC. This codes for CASSLETGFTEQFF.

This clone was detected once. The CDR3 spells CARRGQFSYGYTF. The CDR3 bases are TGTGCCAGGAGGGGACAGTTCTCCTATGGCTACACCTTC. This chain joins TRBV9 and TRBJ1-2, with 7 positions matching TRBD1. The CDR3 contains 13 residues. The V gene's germline CDR1 is SGDLS and CDR2 YYNGEE. Trimming cost V 8 bases and J 4 bases; bases outside gene matches: 8.

This chain links TRBV9 with TRBJ2-7, with D tentatively TRBD1 (5 bases). This CDR3 has 16 residues. V was clipped by 1 base and J by 3 bases, with 17 bases between them. In germline, CDR1 is SGDLS, CDR2 YYNGEE. The DNA for the CDR3 is TGTGCCAGCAGCGTAATACCAGGGCCGACGATCTACGAGCAGTACTTC. Its translation is CASSVIPGPTIYEQYF.

The chain recombines TRBV6-5 with TRBJ1-1; D is perhaps TRBD1 (5 bases). The ends were cut back, 2 bases at V and 5 bases at J, with 12 bases in the middle. The CDR3 has 14 amino acids. Germline V gives CDR1 MNHEY, CDR2 SVGAGI. Written as DNA, the CDR3 is TGTGCCAGCAGTTACCGCGGGGGGTGGACTGAAGCTTTCTTT. Protein product: CASSYRGGWTEAFF.

The chain carries TRBV4-1 and TRBJ2-7, with 8 nucleotides matching TRBD2. Germline values: CDR1 MGHRA, CDR2 YSYEKL. CDR3 length: 16 residues. With 4 bases clipped from V and 2 bases from J, the junction kept 10 bases outside the gene matches. The CDR3 loop is CASSLAWREVPYEQYF. The CDR3, as DNA: TGCGCCAGCAGCCTCGCGTGGCGGGAGGTCCCCTACGAGCAGTACTTC.

The rearrangement uses TRBV11-2 and TRBJ1-3, with a tentative D call TRBD1 (5 bases). V shed 3 bases and J shed 14 bases, with 11 bases lying between them. The CDR3 is 11 amino acids. The germline CDR1 and CDR2 sequences are SGHAT and FQNNGV. CDR3 sequence (DNA): TGTGCCAGCAGCTTTGGCACAGGCCTATATTTT. It codes for CASSFGTGLYF.

The chain carries TRBV29-1 and TRBJ2-7, with a tentative D call TRBD1 (5 bases). CDR3 length: 14 amino acids. V was clipped by 0 bases and J by 1 base, with 10 bases between them. In germline, CDR1 is SQVTM, CDR2 ANQGSEA. DNA for the CDR3: TGCAGCGTTGAAGATTTTGCAGGGTCCTACGAGCAGTACTTC. Translated: CSVEDFAGSYEQYF.

The chain combines TRBV7-6 with TRBJ2-1; D perhaps matches TRBD2 (6 bases). V was pared by 7 bases and J by 8 bases, with 24 bases between. The length of the CDR3 is 16 residues. Germline V gene lookup returns CDR1 SGHVS and CDR2 FNYEAQ. The CDR3: CASTAPGGGIGDEQFF. In DNA, the CDR3 is TGTGCCAGCACCGCCCCCGGAGGCGGGATTGGGGATGAGCAGTTCTTC.

J is TRBJ2-3 and V is TRBV7-9; the match to TRBD2 covers 9 bases. This CDR3 is 18 amino acids long. V lost 4 bases and J lost 6; bases outside the gene matches: 17. Per the germline V gene, CDR1 is SEHNR and CDR2 is FQNEAQ (reference sequence). In nucleotides, the CDR3 is TGTGCCAGCAGCTCTCAACCGGGACTAGCTCCAGATGGGGATACGCAGTATTTT. This gives the protein CASSSQPGLAPDGDTQYF.

V and J are TRBV7-8 and TRBJ1-2; 7 bases match TRBD1. Germline loops: CDR1 SGHVS, CDR2 FQNEAQ. J was trimmed by 8 bases and V by 3 bases; bases with no gene match: 15. The CDR3 is made up of 16 amino acids. For the CDR3, the DNA is TGTGCCAGCAGCTTCAGGACAGGCAATGATGAGGGGGGCTACACCTTC. Translation: CASSFRTGNDEGGYTF.

This chain uses TRBV7-2 with TRBJ2-3, with 7 bases aligning to TRBD1. The V gene end was trimmed by 5 bases and the J gene end by 0 bases; junction bases not matched to a gene: 5. Germline V CDR1 and CDR2: SGHTA, FQGNSA. CDR3 length equals 15 residues. Written as DNA, the CDR3 is TGTGCCAGCAGCAACAGGGGTGGTAGCACAGATACGCAGTATTTT. This codes for CASSNRGGSTDTQYF. Together with reference TRBV7-2 and TRBJ2-3, the CDR3 gives the full variable domain: GAGVSQSPSNKVTEKGKDVELRCDPISGHTALYWYRQSLGQGLEFLIYFQGNSAPDKSGLPSDRFSAERTGGSVSTLTIQRTQQEDSAVYLCASSNRGGSTDTQYFGPGTRLTVL.

The chain has TRBV7-9 and TRBJ1-4, with D unclear. Germline V lookup: CDR1 SEHNR, CDR2 FQNEAQ (reference sequence). Trimming stripped 3 bases from V and 4 bases from J, with 9 bases between. This CDR3 region has 14 residues. The CDR3 reads CASSLVTLNEKLFF. The CDR3 DNA is TGTGCCAGCAGCTTGGTGACCCTTAATGAAAAACTGTTTTTT.

This rearrangement joins TRBV7-9 to TRBJ1-2; D not certain. This CDR3 is built from 13 residues. Germline CDR1 and CDR2: SEHNR and FQNEAQ (reference sequence). The V gene lost 5 bases and the J gene lost 5 bases, with 12 bases spanning the gap. The CDR3 loop is CASSPPTWYGYTF. The CDR3 DNA reads TGTGCCAGCAGCCCACCTACCTGGTATGGCTACACCTTC. The variable domain in full, completed from reference TRBV7-9 and TRBJ1-2, reads DTGVSQNPRHKITKRGQNVTFRCDPISEHNRLYWYRQTLGQGPEFLTYFQNEAQLEKSRLLSDRFSAERPKGSFSTLEIQRTEQGDSAMYLCASSPPTWYGYTFGSGTRLTVV.

V and J are TRBV4-2 and TRBJ2-2, with D hard to call. V lost 1 base and J 0 bases, leaving 6 bases between the germline ends. This CDR3 comprises 15 residues. Germline V lookup: CDR1 LGHNA, CDR2 YNFKEQ. DNA for the CDR3: TGTGCCAGCAGCCAAGTTATCGCGAACACCGGGGAGCTGTTTTTT. Protein sequence: CASSQVIANTGELFF.

The CDR3 sequence: CASSIGVRQMNTEAFF. DNA of the CDR3: TGTGCCAGTAGTATAGGTGTGAGGCAGATGAACACTGAAGCTTTCTTT. The J gene is TRBJ1-1, the V gene TRBV19; no firm D call. V lost 1 base to trimming and J lost 0 bases, with 12 bases between them. This CDR3 is 16 amino acids long. CDR1 and CDR2 from the germline V gene are LNHDA and SQIVND (reference sequence).

The chain links TRBV7-8 to TRBJ2-1, with 12 bases that match TRBD2. This CDR3 contains 15 residues. Trimming removed 1 base from V and 11 bases from J; junction bases left unmatched: 6. CDR1 is SGHVS, CDR2 FQNEAQ, per germline. The CDR3 region has the DNA TGTGCCAGCAGCTTAGTAGCTAGCGGGAGGGCCCAGCAGTTCTTC. Protein product: CASSLVASGRAQQFF.

J is TRBJ2-2 and V is TRBV19; 10 nucleotides line up with TRBD2. Per the germline V gene, CDR1 is LNHDA and CDR2 is SQIVND (reference sequence). The length of the CDR3 is 18 residues. The V gene end was trimmed by 3 bases and the J gene end by 1 base; junction bases not matched to a gene: 8. The CDR3 loop reads CASSIRVAGGLNTGELFF. DNA of the CDR3: TGTGCCAGTAGTATTAGGGTAGCGGGAGGATTGAACACCGGGGAGCTGTTTTTT.

The chain carries TRBV19 and TRBJ2-1; D is ambiguous. Germline CDR1 and CDR2: LNHDA and SQIVND (reference sequence). The V end was cut by 3 bases, the J end by 5 bases, with 8 bases between. There are 13 residues in the CDR3. The DNA for the CDR3 is TGTGCCAGTAGTATGAAGTCCCACAATGAGCAGTTCTTC. This gives the protein CASSMKSHNEQFF.

The chain couples TRBV27 to TRBJ1-1, with TRBD1 matching 8 bases. J was trimmed by 2 bases and V by 5 bases; bases with no gene match: 4. This CDR3 is 14 amino acids long. CDR1 and CDR2 from the germline V gene are MNHEY and SMNVEV (reference sequence). DNA of the CDR3: TGTGCCAGCAGTCCCGGGACAGGTAACACTGAAGCTTTCTTT. Translated: CASSPGTGNTEAFF.

V and J are TRBV2 and TRBJ2-5; a possible D gene is TRBD2 (7 bases). The CDR3 covers 15 residues. The germline V gene has CDR1 SNHLY and CDR2 FYNNEI. Deletions cut 1 base from V and 5 bases from J, with 14 bases between. The DNA for the CDR3 is TGTGCCAGCAGTGAAGGAGGGGGGGATTGGGAGACCCAGTACTTC. Its protein product is CASSEGGGDWETQYF.

The V and J genes are TRBV11-1 and TRBJ2-7, with D possibly TRBD1 on 8 matching bases. Germline V gene lookup returns CDR1 SGHAT and CDR2 FQDESV (reference sequence). Trimming removed 1 base from V and 3 bases from J, with 16 bases in between. The CDR3 covers 16 residues. CDR3 coding DNA: TGTGCCAGCAGCTTAGGCCACAGGGGGGGACGCTACGAGCAGTACTTC. Translating it yields CASSLGHRGGRYEQYF.

The chain joins TRBV6-5 to TRBJ2-5, with a weak D call TRBD2 (5 bases). Trimming took off 0 bases at V and 7 bases at J, with 15 bases between the two ends. The CDR3 is 15 residues long. Germline-derived CDR1 and CDR2 are MNHEY and SVGAGI. The CDR3 DNA follows: TGTGCCAGCAGTTACTCGGATGAGGGCGCGGGGACCCAGTACTTC. Amino acid sequence: CASSYSDEGAGTQYF.

The V call is TRBV4-1, the J call TRBJ2-3, with 12 positions matching TRBD2. The CDR3 runs 18 residues. Looked up from germline, CDR1 is MGHRA and CDR2 is YSYEKL. Germline trimming cut 1 base from V and 5 bases from J; bases unmatched to any gene: 10. The CDR3 DNA is TGCGCCAGCAGCCAAGTTCCCCCGACTAGCGGGAGTCTAGATACGCAGTATTTT. It yields the protein CASSQVPPTSGSLDTQYF.